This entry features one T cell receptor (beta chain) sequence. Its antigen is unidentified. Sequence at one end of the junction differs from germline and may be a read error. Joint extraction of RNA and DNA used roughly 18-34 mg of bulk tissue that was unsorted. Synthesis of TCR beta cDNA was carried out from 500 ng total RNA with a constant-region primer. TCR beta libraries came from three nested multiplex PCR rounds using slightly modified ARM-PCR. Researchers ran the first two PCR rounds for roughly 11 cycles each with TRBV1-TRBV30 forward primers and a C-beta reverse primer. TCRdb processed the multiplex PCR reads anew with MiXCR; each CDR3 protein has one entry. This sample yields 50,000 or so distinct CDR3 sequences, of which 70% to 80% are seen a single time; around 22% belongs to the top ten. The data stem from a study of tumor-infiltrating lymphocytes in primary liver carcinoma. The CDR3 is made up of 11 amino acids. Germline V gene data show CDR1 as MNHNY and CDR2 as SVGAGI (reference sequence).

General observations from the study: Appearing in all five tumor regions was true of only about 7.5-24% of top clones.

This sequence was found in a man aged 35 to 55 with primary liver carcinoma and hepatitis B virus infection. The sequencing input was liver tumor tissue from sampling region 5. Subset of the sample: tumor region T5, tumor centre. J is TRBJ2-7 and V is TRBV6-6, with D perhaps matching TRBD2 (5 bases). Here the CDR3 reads CASSPSEEQFF. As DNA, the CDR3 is TGTGCCAGCAGTCCCTCGGAGGAGCAGTTTTTC.